Each of the 4 T cell receptor beta chains below was sequenced from the same sample in a study of blood T cells in healthy people across ages. The authors ran a second PCR of roughly 6 to 11 cycles using a sample-barcoded 5' primer and a J-beta primer mix. TCRdb processed the 5' RACE reads anew with MiXCR; each CDR3 protein has one entry. The sample includes about 690,000 distinct CDR3 sequences, 40% to 50% of them seen just once. Sequenced input: blood. The receptors were sampled from a man older than 75 in good health.

The chain recombines TRBV9 with TRBJ2-6; weak D call: TRBD1 (6 bases). V was pared by 4 bases and J by 2 bases, with 13 bases between. This CDR3 has 16 amino acids. In germline, CDR1 is SGDLS, CDR2 YYNGEE. The CDR3 region is CASSPQQGAGANVLTF. CDR3 nucleotides: TGTGCCAGCAGCCCACAACAGGGCGCTGGGGCCAACGTCCTGACTTTC.

The chain joins TRBV7-9 to TRBJ2-3; TRBD2 aligns across 10 bases. Trimming removed 3 bases from V and 10 bases from J; junction bases left unmatched: 7. CDR3 length: 14 amino acids. Germline V gene data show CDR1 as SEHNR and CDR2 as FQNEAQ (reference sequence). CDR3 sequence: CASSFTSGMDAQYF. The CDR3, as DNA: TGTGCCAGCAGCTTTACTAGCGGGATGGATGCGCAGTATTTT.

Only a few counts were recorded for this clonotype. The J gene is TRBJ2-5, the V gene TRBV5-1; 8 nucleotides align to TRBD2. The CDR3 consists of 19 residues. Germline CDR1 is SGHRS and CDR2 is YFSETQ. V gave up 1 base and J gave up 1 base; unmatched junction bases: 15. The CDR3 spells CASSLTGFRREGRQETQYF. In nucleotides, the CDR3 is TGCGCCAGCAGCTTGACAGGGTTTCGACGGGAGGGCCGCCAAGAGACCCAGTACTTC.

The table lists this clonotype with a count of one. CDR3: CASSEPGLGNTEAFF. In DNA, the CDR3 is TGTGCCAGCTCAGAACCGGGACTAGGGAACACTGAAGCTTTCTTT. This chain joins TRBV18 and TRBJ1-1, with D maybe TRBD1 (5 bases). This CDR3 region has 15 residues. Trimming removed 5 bases from V and 1 base from J, with 14 bases in between. Germline V gene lookup returns CDR1 KGHSH and CDR2 LQKENI.